This TCR beta chain was sequenced in a study of T cell repertoires in cytomegalovirus infection. In the study overall: Indications came from public TCR beta signatures; they pointed to CMV infection and to a matching HLA type.

TCRdb analysed the reads with MiXCR anew, one entry per CDR3 protein. The table has about 300,000 distinct CDR3 sequences, around 10% seen once. Germline V CDR1 and CDR2: KGHSH, LQKENI. This CDR3 is built from 14 residues. Between the trimmed V and J ends, which lost 0 bases and 10 bases, there was a span of 15 bases. This clonotype was observed a few times. The antigen remains unidentified. Findings and caveats of the study: Ex vivo responses were dominated by HLA-C-restricted CMV-specific TCR beta clonotypes.

The chain carries TRBV18 and TRBJ1-1; possibly TRBD1 for D (5 bases). This TCR came from a human donor in good health (CMV status not recorded). Some clones in this sample may be carry-over from other donors' samples. Material for sequencing was PBMCs. CDR3 in amino acids: CASSPPAGKGVAFF. As DNA, the CDR3 is TGTGCCAGCTCACCACCGGCAGGGAAAGGAGTAGCTTTCTTT. The whole variable domain, filled in from reference TRBV18 and TRBJ1-1, reads NAGVMQNPRHLVRRRGQEARLRCSPMKGHSHVYWYRQLPEEGLKFMVYLQKENIIDESGMPKERFSAEFPKEGPSILRIQQVVRGDSAAYFCASSPPAGKGVAFFGQGTRLTVV.